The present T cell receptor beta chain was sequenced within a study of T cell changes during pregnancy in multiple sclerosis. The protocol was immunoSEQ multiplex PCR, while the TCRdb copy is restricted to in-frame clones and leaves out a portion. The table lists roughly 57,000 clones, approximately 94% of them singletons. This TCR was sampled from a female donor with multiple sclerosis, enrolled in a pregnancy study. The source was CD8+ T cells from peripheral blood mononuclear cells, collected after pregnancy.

DNA for the CDR3: TGTGCCAGCGGGACAGGGGACTACGAGCAGTACTTC. Protein product: CASGTGDYEQYF. The chain has TRBV6-1 and TRBJ2-7, with 10 bases aligning to TRBD1. Germline lookup yields CDR1 MNHNS and CDR2 SASEGT. The CDR3 spans 12 residues. Trimming took 8 bases from V and 3 from J; bases not matched to a gene: 1.